Sequencing of this T cell receptor (beta chain) was carried out in a study of T cell clusters in autoimmune cytopenias. TRB was amplified by touch-down multiplex PCR, primer pools A and B combined. TCRdb reprocessed the multiplex PCR reads, keeping one entry per CDR3 protein, no DNA. The sample totals 3,100 or so distinct CDR3 sequences. TRB was amplified from about 260 ng of peripheral blood genomic DNA per sample. The CDR3 contains 15 residues. This clonotype counts as medium-sized by frequency. This sequence was found in a human donor with an autoimmune cytopenia or autoimmune hepatitis (not recorded which). The rearrangement joins TRBV12-3 or TRBV12-4 to TRBJ1-4; TCRdb picks TRBD1, but there is no DNA to check that call. The specimen sequenced was peripheral blood. CDR3 in amino acids: CASSPDRGIWEKLFF.